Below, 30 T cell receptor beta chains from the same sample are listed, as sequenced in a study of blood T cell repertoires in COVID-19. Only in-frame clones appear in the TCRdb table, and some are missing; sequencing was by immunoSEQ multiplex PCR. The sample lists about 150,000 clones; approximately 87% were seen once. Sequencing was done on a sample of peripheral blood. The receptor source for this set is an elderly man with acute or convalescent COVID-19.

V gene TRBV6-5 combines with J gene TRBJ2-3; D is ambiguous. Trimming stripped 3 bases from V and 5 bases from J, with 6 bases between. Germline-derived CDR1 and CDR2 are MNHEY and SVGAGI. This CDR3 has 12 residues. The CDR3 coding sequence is TGTGCCAGCAGTTATGGTAGAGATACGCAGTATTTT. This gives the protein CASSYGRDTQYF.

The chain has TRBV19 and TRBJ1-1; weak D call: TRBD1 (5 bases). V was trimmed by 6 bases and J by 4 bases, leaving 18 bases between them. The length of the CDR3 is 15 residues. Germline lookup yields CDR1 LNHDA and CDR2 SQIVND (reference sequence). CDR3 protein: CASRAAQVGGTEAFF. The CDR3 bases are TGTGCCAGTAGAGCCGCCCAGGTCGGGGGCACTGAAGCTTTCTTT.

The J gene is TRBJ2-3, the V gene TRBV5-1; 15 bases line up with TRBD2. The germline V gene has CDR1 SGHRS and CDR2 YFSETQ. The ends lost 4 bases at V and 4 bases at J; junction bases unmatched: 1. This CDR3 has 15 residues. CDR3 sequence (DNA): TGCGCCAGCAGCCGGACTAGCGGGAGGGCAGATACGCAGTATTTT. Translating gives CASSRTSGRADTQYF.

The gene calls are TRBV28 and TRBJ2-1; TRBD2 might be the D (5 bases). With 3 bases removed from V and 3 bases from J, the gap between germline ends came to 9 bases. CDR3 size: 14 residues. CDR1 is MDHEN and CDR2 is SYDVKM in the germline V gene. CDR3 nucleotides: TGTGCCAGCAGTTTGTTTGGACTCTACAATGAGCAGTTCTTC. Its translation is CASSLFGLYNEQFF.

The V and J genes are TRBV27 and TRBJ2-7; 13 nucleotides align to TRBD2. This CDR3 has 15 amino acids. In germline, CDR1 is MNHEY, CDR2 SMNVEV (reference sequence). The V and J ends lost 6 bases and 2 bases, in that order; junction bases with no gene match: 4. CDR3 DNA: TGTGCCAGCAGGAGAGGACTAGCGGGAGCCTACGAGCAGTACTTC. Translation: CASRRGLAGAYEQYF.

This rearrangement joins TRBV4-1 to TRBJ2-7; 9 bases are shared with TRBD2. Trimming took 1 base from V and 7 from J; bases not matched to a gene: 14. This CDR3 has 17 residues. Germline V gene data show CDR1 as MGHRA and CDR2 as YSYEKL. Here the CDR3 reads CASSQVQGGGASREQYF. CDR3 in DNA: TGCGCCAGCAGCCAAGTTCAGGGCGGGGGGGCCTCGAGGGAGCAGTACTTC.

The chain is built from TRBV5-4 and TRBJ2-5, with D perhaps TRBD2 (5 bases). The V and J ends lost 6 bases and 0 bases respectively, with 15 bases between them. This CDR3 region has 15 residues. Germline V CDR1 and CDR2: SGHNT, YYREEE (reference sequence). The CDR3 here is CASKSPGDYQETQYF. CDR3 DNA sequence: TGTGCCAGCAAGAGCCCCGGGGATTACCAAGAGACCCAGTACTTC.

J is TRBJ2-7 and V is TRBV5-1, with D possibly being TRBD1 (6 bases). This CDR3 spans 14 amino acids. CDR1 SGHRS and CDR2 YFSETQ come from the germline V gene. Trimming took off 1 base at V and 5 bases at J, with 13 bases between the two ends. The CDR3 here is CASSLTGFRDEQYF. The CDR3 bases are TGCGCCAGCAGCTTGACAGGGTTCCGGGACGAGCAGTACTTC. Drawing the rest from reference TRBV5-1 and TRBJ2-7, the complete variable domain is KAGVTQTPRYLIKTRGQQVTLSCSPISGHRSVSWYQQTPGQGLQFLFEYFSETQRNKGNFPGRFSGRQFSNSRSEMNVSTLELGDSALYLCASSLTGFRDEQYFGPGTRLTVT.

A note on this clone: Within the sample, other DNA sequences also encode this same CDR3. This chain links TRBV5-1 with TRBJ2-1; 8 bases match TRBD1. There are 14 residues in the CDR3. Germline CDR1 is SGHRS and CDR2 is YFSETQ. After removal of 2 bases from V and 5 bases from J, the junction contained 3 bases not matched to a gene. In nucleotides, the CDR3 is TGCGCCAGCAGCTTAGGGACAGGTAACAATGAGCAGTTCTTC. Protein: CASSLGTGNNEQFF.

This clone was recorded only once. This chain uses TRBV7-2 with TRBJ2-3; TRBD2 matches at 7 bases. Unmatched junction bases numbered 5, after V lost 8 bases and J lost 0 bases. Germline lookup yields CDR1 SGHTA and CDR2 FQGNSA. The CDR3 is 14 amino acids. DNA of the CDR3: TGTGCCAGCCGCCTAGCGGCTAGCACAGATACGCAGTATTTT. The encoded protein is CASRLAASTDTQYF.

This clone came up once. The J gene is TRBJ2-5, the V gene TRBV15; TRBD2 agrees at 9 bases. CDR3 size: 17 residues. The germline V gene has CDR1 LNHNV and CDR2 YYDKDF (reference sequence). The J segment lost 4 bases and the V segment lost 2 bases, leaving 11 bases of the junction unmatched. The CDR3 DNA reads TGTGCCACCAGCAGACGGAATCGCGGGAGGGCCAGAGAGACCCAGTACTTC. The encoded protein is CATSRRNRGRARETQYF. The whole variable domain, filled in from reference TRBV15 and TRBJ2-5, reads DAMVIQNPRYQVTQFGKPVTLSCSQTLNHNVMYWYQQKSSQAPKLLFHYYDKDFNNEADTPDNFQSRRPNTSFCFLDIRSPGLGDTAMYLCATSRRNRGRARETQYFGPGTRLLVL.

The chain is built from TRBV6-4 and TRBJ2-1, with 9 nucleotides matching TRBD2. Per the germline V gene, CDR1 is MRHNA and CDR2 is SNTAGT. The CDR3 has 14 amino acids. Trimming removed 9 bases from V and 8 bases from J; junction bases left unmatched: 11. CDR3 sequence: CAREGTSFMYEQFF. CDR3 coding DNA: TGTGCCAGGGAAGGGACTAGCTTTATGTATGAGCAGTTCTTC.

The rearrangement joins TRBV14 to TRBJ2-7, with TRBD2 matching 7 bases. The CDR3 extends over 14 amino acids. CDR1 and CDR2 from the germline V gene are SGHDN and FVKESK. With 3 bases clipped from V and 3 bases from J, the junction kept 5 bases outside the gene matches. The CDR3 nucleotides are TGTGCCAGCAGCCATAGTGGGGGGGTCTACGAGCAGTACTTC. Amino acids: CASSHSGGVYEQYF. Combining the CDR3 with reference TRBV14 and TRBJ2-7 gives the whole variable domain EAGVTQFPSHSVIEKGQTVTLRCDPISGHDNLYWYRRVMGKEIKFLLHFVKESKQDESGMPNNRFLAERTGGTYSTLKVQPAELEDSGVYFCASSHSGGVYEQYFGPGTRLTVT.

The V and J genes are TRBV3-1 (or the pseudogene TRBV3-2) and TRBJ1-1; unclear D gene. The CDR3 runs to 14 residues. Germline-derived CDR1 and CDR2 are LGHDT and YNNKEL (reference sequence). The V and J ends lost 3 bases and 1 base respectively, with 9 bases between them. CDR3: CASSHPRGNTEAFF. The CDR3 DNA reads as TGTGCCAGCAGCCACCCCCGGGGGAACACTGAAGCTTTCTTT.

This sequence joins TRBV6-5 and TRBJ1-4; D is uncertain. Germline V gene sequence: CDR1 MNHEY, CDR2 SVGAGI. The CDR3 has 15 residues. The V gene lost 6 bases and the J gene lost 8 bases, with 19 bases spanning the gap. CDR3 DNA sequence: TGTGCCAGCAGACCCACTGACAAAGGCGGGGAAAAACTGTTTTTT. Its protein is CASRPTDKGGEKLFF.

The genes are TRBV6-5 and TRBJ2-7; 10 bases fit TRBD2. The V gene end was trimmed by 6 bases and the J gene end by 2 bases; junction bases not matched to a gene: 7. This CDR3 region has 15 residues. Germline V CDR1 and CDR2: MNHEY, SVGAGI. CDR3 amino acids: CASRPSLAGTYEQYF. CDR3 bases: TGTGCCAGCAGGCCGTCACTAGCGGGAACCTACGAGCAGTACTTC.

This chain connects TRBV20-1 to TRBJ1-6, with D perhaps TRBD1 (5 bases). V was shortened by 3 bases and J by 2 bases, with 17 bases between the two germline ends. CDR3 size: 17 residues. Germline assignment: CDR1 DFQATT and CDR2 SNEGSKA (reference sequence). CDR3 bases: TGCAGTGCTAGTGTCGGTGGCTCCAGGGCCTATAATTCACCCCTCCACTTT. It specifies CSASVGGSRAYNSPLHF.

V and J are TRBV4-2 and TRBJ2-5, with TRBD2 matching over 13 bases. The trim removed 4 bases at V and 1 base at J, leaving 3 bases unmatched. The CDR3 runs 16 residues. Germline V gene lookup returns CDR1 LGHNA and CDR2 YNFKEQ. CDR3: CASSPGTSGAQETQYF. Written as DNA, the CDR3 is TGTGCCAGCAGCCCCGGGACTAGCGGGGCCCAAGAGACCCAGTACTTC.

CDR3 nucleotides: TGTGCCAGCAGCTTAGTTGCGCATGAGACCCAGTACTTC. Translating it yields CASSLVAHETQYF. The rearrangement uses TRBV11-3 and TRBJ2-5, with D unclear. CDR1 is SGHNT and CDR2 is YENEEA in the germline V gene. This CDR3 is built from 13 residues. V lost 1 base and J lost 5, with 8 bases in between.

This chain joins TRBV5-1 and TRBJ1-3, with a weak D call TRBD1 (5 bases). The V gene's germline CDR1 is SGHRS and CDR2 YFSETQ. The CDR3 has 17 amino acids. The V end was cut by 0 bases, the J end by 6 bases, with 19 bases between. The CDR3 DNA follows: TGCGCCAGCAGCTTGGCCGTGACTGGGGCAGGAAAAAACACCATATATTTT. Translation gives CASSLAVTGAGKNTIYF.

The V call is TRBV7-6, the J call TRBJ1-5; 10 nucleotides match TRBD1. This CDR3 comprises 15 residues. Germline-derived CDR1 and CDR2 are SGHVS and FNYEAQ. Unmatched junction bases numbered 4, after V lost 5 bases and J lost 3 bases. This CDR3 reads CASSKDRGANQPQHF. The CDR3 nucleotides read TGTGCCAGCAGCAAGGACAGGGGGGCCAATCAGCCCCAGCATTTT.

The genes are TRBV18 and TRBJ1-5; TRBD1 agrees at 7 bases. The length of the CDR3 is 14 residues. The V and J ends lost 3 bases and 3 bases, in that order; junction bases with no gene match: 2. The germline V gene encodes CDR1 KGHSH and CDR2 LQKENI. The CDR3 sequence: CASSPDRYNQPQHF. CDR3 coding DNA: TGTGCCAGCTCACCGGACAGGTACAATCAGCCCCAGCATTTT.

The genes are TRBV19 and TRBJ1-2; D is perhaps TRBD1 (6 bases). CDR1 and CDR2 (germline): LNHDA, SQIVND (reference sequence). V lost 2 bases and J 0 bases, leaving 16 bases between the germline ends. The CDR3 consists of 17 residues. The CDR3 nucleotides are TGTGCCAGTAGTATAACGGCGGGGGCCTCGGCTAACTATGGCTACACCTTC. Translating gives CASSITAGASANYGYTF.

The CDR3 here is CASSLDILGQGFGEQFF. DNA for the CDR3: TGTGCCAGCAGCTTAGACATTTTGGGACAGGGGTTCGGTGAGCAGTTCTTC. This chain links TRBV13 with TRBJ2-1, with 10 bases fitting TRBD1. The CDR3 extends over 17 amino acids. The germline gives CDR1 PRHDT, CDR2 FYEKMQ (reference sequence). Unmatched junction bases numbered 12, after V lost 1 base and J lost 9 bases.

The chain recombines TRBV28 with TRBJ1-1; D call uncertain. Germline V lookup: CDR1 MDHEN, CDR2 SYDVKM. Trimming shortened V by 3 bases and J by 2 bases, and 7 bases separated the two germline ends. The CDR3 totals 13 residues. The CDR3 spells CASSLAVNTEAFF. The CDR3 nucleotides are TGTGCCAGCAGTTTGGCAGTAAACACTGAAGCTTTCTTT.

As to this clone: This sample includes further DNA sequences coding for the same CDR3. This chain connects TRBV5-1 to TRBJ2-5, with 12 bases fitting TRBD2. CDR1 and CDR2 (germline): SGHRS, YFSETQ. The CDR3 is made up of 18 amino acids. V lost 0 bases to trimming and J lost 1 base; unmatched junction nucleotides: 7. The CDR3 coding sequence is TGCGCCAGCAGCTTGGGACGGACTAGCGGGGAAATCCAAGAGACCCAGTACTTC. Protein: CASSLGRTSGEIQETQYF.

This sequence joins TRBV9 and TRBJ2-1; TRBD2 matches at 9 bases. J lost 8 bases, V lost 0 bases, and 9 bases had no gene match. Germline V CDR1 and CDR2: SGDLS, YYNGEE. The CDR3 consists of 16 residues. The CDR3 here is CASSVASVAGDHEQFF. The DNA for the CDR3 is TGTGCCAGCAGCGTAGCTTCAGTAGCGGGAGACCATGAGCAGTTCTTC.

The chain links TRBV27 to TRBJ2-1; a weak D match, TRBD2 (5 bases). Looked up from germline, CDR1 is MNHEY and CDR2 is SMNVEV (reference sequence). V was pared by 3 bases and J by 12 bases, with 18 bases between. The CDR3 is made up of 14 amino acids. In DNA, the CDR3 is TGTGCCAGCAGTTTTGAGGGTGGTAGAAGGGCGCAGTTCTTC. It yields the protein CASSFEGGRRAQFF.

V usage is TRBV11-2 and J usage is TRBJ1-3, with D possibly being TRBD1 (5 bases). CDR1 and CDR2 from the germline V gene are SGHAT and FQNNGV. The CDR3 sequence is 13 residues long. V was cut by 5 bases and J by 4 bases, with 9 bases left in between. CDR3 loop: CASSTGAGNTIYF. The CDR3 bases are TGTGCCAGCAGCACAGGTGCCGGAAACACCATATATTTT.

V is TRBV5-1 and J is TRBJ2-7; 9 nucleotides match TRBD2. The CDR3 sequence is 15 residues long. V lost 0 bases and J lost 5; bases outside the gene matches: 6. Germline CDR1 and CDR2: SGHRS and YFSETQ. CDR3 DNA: TGCGCCAGCAGCTTGGATGGCGGGAGGGCTGACGAGCAGTACTTC. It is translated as CASSLDGGRADEQYF. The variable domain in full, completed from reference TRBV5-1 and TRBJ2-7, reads KAGVTQTPRYLIKTRGQQVTLSCSPISGHRSVSWYQQTPGQGLQFLFEYFSETQRNKGNFPGRFSGRQFSNSRSEMNVSTLELGDSALYLCASSLDGGRADEQYFGPGTRLTVT.